This passage covers 21 T cell receptor beta chains from one sample sequenced in a study of CD4 and CD8 cells across lung adenocarcinoma regions. TCRdb reanalysed the PCR reads using MiXCR and keeps one entry per CDR3 protein. The sample comprises about 12,000 distinct CDR3 sequences, 40% to 50% of which are singletons, and less than 35% rests with the top ten. Material: CD8+ T cells from the margin of a lung tumor. The source of these receptors is a male donor with lung adenocarcinoma. The CD4 and CD8 labels of this study may be unreliable.

This clonotype was observed a single time. Relative to the germline gene, one junction end is altered; a read error may explain this. This chain uses TRBV6-5 with TRBJ2-1; 9 bases are shared with TRBD2. CDR1 is MNHEY and CDR2 is SVGAGI in the germline V gene. This CDR3 has 16 amino acids. As DNA, the CDR3 is TGTGCCAGCAGTTACTTTTCGGCGGGAGGGCTGGATGAGCAGTATTTC. Protein: CASSYFSAGGLDEQYF.

This clonotype appeared a single time. The chain links TRBV6-5 to TRBJ2-2; TRBD2 matches 7 bases. TRBJ2-3 matches the DNA end more closely, so the J call is doubtful. The CDR3 covers 17 residues. Germline CDR1 is MNHEY and CDR2 is SVGAGI. As DNA, the CDR3 is TGTGCCAGCAGTTACGCCGGCGGGGGTGTGGGGACCGGGGAGCAGTATTTT. This codes for CASSYAGGGVGTGEQYF.

Remarks on this clonotype: At one end, the junction sequence differs from germline, possibly due to a read error. The chain is built from TRBV6-1 and TRBJ2-5, with D perhaps matching TRBD1 or TRBD2 (6 bases each). CDR3 length: 16 amino acids. In germline, CDR1 is MNHNS, CDR2 SASEGT. The CDR3: CASIGLGGGDTETQYF. DNA of the CDR3: TGTGCCAGCATTGGGCTAGGGGGAGGCGACACAGAGACCCAGTACTTT.

By share of the sample, this clonotype is medium-sized. The chain employs TRBV6-1 and TRBJ2-5; TRBD2 matches 9 bases. The end of the DNA fits TRBJ2-7 better, so the J call may be wrong. Germline V CDR1 and CDR2: MNHNS, SASEGT. This CDR3 is 15 amino acids long. In DNA form, the CDR3 reads TGTGCCAGCAGGACCGGGGCGGGGGGGACCTACGAGCAGTACTTC. Encoded protein: CASRTGAGGTYEQYF.

The chain employs TRBV6-1 and TRBJ2-4; D possibly corresponds to TRBD2 (6 bases). With 8 bases removed from V and 13 bases from J, the gap between germline ends came to 27 bases. CDR1 is MNHNS and CDR2 is SASEGT in the germline V gene. The CDR3 extends over 15 amino acids. Here the CDR3 reads CASETGAWATNTQYF. The CDR3 nucleotides are TGTGCCAGCGAAACGGGAGCGTGGGCCACAAACACGCAGTACTTC.

This clonotype came up many times. The rearrangement joins TRBV7-2 to TRBJ1-5, with D tentatively TRBD1 (5 bases). Deletions cut 0 bases from V and 0 bases from J, with 6 bases between. CDR3 length: 15 residues. Per germline, CDR1 SGHTA and CDR2 FQGNSA. The CDR3 DNA is TGTGCCAGCAGCTTAGCCACAGGTAGCAATCAGCCCCAGCATTTT. It encodes CASSLATGSNQPQHF.

This clonotype was observed a single time. This chain joins TRBV10-1 and TRBJ2-3; no clear D. Per germline, CDR1 WNHNN and CDR2 SYGVQD (reference sequence). The CDR3 is made up of 12 amino acids. With 5 bases removed from V and 7 bases from J, the gap between germline ends came to 10 bases. CDR3 protein: CASSYSKNTQYF. Written as DNA, the CDR3 is TGCGCCAGCAGTTATAGCAAAAATACGCAGTATTTT.

The V gene is TRBV6-4, the J gene TRBJ2-3; D is perhaps TRBD2 (5 bases). The CDR3 is made up of 14 amino acids. CDR1 is MRHNA and CDR2 is SNTAGT in the germline V gene. Trimming stripped 0 bases from V and 10 bases from J, with 14 bases between. The CDR3 spells CASSDSYGTGAQYF. CDR3 DNA sequence: TGTGCCAGCAGTGACTCGTATGGAACCGGGGCGCAGTATTTT.

This chain connects TRBV27 to TRBJ1-1, with 7 bases lining up with TRBD1. Losses at the gene ends were 5 bases for V and 1 base for J; bases not matched to a gene: 4. Germline V lookup: CDR1 MNHEY, CDR2 SMNVEV (reference sequence). The CDR3 spans 14 residues. The CDR3 sequence: CASSPTGPNTEAFF. In DNA, the CDR3 is TGTGCCAGCAGTCCGACAGGGCCGAACACTGAAGCTTTCTTT.

This clonotype was recorded a few times. The gene calls are TRBV6-5 and TRBJ1-1; 7 nucleotides agree with TRBD1. Per the germline V gene, CDR1 is MNHEY and CDR2 is SVGAGI. The CDR3 is 15 amino acids. V gave up 6 bases and J gave up 4 bases; unmatched junction bases: 11. The CDR3 here is CASRPRTGGGTEAFF. The CDR3 nucleotides are TGTGCCAGCAGACCCCGGACAGGTGGGGGCACTGAAGCTTTCTTT.

The chain has TRBV6-1 and TRBJ2-1; D may be TRBD1 or TRBD2 (5 bases each). The J call may be mistaken, given a closer DNA end match to TRBJ2-5. This CDR3 region has 13 residues. Germline lookup yields CDR1 MNHNS and CDR2 SASEGT. CDR3 sequence: CASSVGERKTQYF. The CDR3 DNA reads as TGTGCCAGCAGTGTGGGGGAAAGGAAGACCCAGTACTTC.

The chain couples TRBV30 to TRBJ1-2; D perhaps matches TRBD1 (5 bases). CDR3 size: 16 residues. Looked up from germline, CDR1 is GTSNPN and CDR2 is SVGIG (reference sequence). V lost 0 bases and J lost 5, with 19 bases in between. As DNA, the CDR3 is TGTGCCTGGAGTGTACCCCGAATTGAACAGGCTTATGGCTACACCTTC. Residues: CAWSVPRIEQAYGYTF.

The gene calls are TRBV9 and TRBJ2-3; TRBD2 matches 10 bases. Germline trimming cut 0 bases from V and 2 bases from J; bases unmatched to any gene: 3. Germline V gives CDR1 SGDLS, CDR2 YYNGEE. The CDR3 extends over 16 amino acids. In DNA, the CDR3 is TGTGCCAGCAGCGTAGGTCTAGCGGGAGTCACAGATACGCAGTATTTT. The encoded protein is CASSVGLAGVTDTQYF.

The sample holds many counts of this clonotype. J is TRBJ2-1 and V is TRBV7-8; D might be TRBD1 or TRBD2, each matching 5 bases. The V and J ends lost 4 bases and 0 bases respectively, with 13 bases between them. CDR3 length: 16 residues. The V gene's germline CDR1 is SGHVS and CDR2 FQNEAQ. CDR3 bases: TGTGCCAGCAGCTACGGGACGACGAGCTCCTACAATGAGCAGTTCTTC. Its translation is CASSYGTTSSYNEQFF.

About this clonotype: At one end, the junction sequence differs from germline, possibly due to a read error. V and J are TRBV6-1 and TRBJ2-3; TRBD2 is a possible D gene (5 bases). The CDR3 contains 15 residues. The germline CDR1 and CDR2 sequences are MNHNS and SASEGT. The CDR3 DNA reads as TGTGCCAGCGGTACCCAGGAGGTGGGCACCGATGAGCAGTTTTTC. This translates into CASGTQEVGTDEQFF.

This rearrangement joins TRBV6-1 to TRBJ2-5; 8 bases line up with TRBD2. CDR3 length: 14 amino acids. Germline V lookup: CDR1 MNHNS, CDR2 SASEGT. J was trimmed by 6 bases and V by 7 bases; bases with no gene match: 10. The CDR3 DNA follows: TGTGCCAGCAAAATCGGGGGGGCGCAGAAGACCCAGTACTTC. This encodes CASKIGGAQKTQYF.

This chain joins TRBV6-1 and TRBJ2-2; perhaps TRBD2 as D (6 bases). The V and J ends lost 7 bases and 4 bases respectively, with 13 bases between them. Per germline, CDR1 MNHNS and CDR2 SASEGT. The CDR3 is 14 amino acids. CDR3 sequence reads: CASMRDPSTGELFF. The CDR3 nucleotides are TGTGCCAGCATGCGGGACCCCAGCACCGGGGAGCTGTTTTTT.

The chain has TRBV6-1 and TRBJ2-3; 8 nucleotides align to TRBD2. The germline V gene has CDR1 MNHNS and CDR2 SASEGT. The CDR3 consists of 15 residues. The ends lost 6 bases at V and 9 bases at J; junction bases unmatched: 14. The chain's CDR3 is CASSPGGRAKNTQYF. The CDR3, as DNA: TGTGCCAGCAGCCCGGGGGGGCGAGCAAAAAACACGCAGTATTTT.

There are a few counts of this clonotype. J is TRBJ2-1 and V is TRBV6-1; 10 nucleotides line up with TRBD2. Germline CDR1 reads MNHNS; CDR2 reads SASEGT. The CDR3 has 15 residues. V gave up 5 bases and J gave up 2 bases; unmatched junction bases: 3. CDR3 amino acids: CASSRAGGPYNEQFF. For the CDR3, the DNA is TGTGCCAGCAGTCGAGCGGGAGGGCCCTACAATGAGCAGTTCTTC.

The J gene is TRBJ2-7, the V gene TRBV5-3, with TRBD2 as a possible D gene (5 bases). TRBV5-3 is noted as an ORF with a role that remains uncertain. V was shortened by 0 bases and J by 2 bases, with 12 bases between the two germline ends. The CDR3 totals 15 residues. CDR3 sequence: CARSLEPAAAYEQYF. In DNA, the CDR3 is TGTGCCAGAAGCTTGGAACCAGCGGCCGCCTACGAGCAGTACTTC.

This rearrangement joins TRBV6-2 or TRBV6-3 to TRBJ2-5, with D unresolved. This CDR3 is 14 amino acids long. Trimming shortened V by 4 bases and J by 5 bases, and 14 bases separated the two germline ends. Germline CDR1 MNHEY, CDR2 SVGEGT. The CDR3 region is CASSSGLFWETQYF. Written as DNA, the CDR3 is TGTGCCAGCAGTTCCGGCCTTTTCTGGGAGACCCAGTACTTC.